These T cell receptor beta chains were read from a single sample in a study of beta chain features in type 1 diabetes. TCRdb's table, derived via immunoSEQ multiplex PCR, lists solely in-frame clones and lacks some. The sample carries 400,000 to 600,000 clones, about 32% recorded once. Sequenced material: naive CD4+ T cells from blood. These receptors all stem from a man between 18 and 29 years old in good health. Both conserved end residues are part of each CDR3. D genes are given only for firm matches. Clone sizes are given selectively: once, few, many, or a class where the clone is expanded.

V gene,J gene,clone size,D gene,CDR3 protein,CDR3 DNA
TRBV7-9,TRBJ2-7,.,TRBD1,CASSSGQAVSSYEQYF,TGTGCCAGCAGCTCAGGACAGGCTGTTAGCTCCTACGAGCAGTACTTC
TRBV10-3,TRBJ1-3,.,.,CAISDDNQSGNTIYF,TGTGCCATCAGTGACGACAATCAATCTGGAAACACCATATATTTT
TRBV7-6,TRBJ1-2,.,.,CASSPAGAGGYGYTF,TGTGCCAGCAGCCCCGCGGGGGCGGGCGGCTATGGCTACACCTTC
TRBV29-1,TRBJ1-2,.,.,CSVAGTGTLYGYTF,TGCAGCGTTGCCGGAACAGGGACCCTATATGGCTACACCTTC
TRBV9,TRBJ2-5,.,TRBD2,CASSVRTSGSAETQYF,TGTGCCAGCAGCGTCAGGACTAGCGGGAGCGCAGAGACCCAGTACTTC
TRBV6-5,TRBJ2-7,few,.,CASSYGSTEQYF,TGTGCCAGCAGTTATGGGTCGACCGAGCAGTACTTC
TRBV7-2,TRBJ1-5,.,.,CASSLGGYSNQPQHF,TGTGCCAGCAGCTTAGGCGGTTACAGCAATCAGCCCCAGCATTTT
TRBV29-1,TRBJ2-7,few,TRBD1,CSVDAGQGAREQYF,TGCAGCGTTGATGCGGGGCAGGGGGCGCGGGAGCAGTACTTC
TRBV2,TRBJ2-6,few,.,CASSVLLTSGANVLTF,TGTGCCAGCAGTGTATTACTGACCTCTGGGGCCAACGTCCTGACTTTC
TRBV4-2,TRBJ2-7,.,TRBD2,CASSQVSLAEDYEQYF,TGTGCCAGCAGCCAAGTAAGTCTAGCGGAGGACTACGAGCAGTACTTC
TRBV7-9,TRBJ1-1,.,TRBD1,CASSEQQGTEAFF,TGTGCCAGCAGCGAACAACAGGGGACTGAAGCTTTCTTT
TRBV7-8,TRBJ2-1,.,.,CASSPRGQGSYNEQFF,TGTGCCAGCAGCCCCCGTGGGCAGGGTTCCTACAATGAGCAGTTCTTC
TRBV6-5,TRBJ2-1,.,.,CASRPTGSSYNEQFF,TGTGCCAGCAGGCCAACAGGGAGCTCCTACAATGAGCAGTTCTTC
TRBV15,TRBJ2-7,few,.,CATSRDRGRQWVYEQYF,TGTGCCACCAGCAGAGATCGGGGAAGGCAGTGGGTCTACGAGCAGTACTTC
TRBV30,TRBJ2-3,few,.,CAWGLSTQYF,TGTGCCTGGGGACTATCTACGCAGTATTTT
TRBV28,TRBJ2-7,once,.,CASRPSATYEQYF,TGTGCCAGCAGACCCTCGGCCACCTACGAGCAGTACTTC
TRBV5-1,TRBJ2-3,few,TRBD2,CASRVTASGSADTQYF,TGCGCCAGCAGAGTGACGGCTAGCGGGAGTGCAGATACGCAGTATTTT
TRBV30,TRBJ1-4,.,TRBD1,CAWRADRGSEKLFF,TGTGCCTGGAGAGCTGACAGGGGGAGTGAAAAACTGTTTTTT
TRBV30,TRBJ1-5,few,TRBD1,CAWRDRGFGNQPQHF,TGTGCCTGGAGGGACAGGGGCTTCGGCAATCAGCCCCAGCATTTT
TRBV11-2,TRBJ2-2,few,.,CASSTHGQSNTGELFF,TGTGCCAGCAGCACACACGGACAGAGTAACACCGGGGAGCTGTTTTTT
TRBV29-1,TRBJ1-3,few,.,CSVRKGISGNTIYF,TGCAGCGTTCGTAAGGGAATCTCTGGAAACACCATATATTTT
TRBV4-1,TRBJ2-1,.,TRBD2,CASRATSGSSYNEQFF,TGCGCCAGCAGGGCTACTAGCGGGAGCTCCTACAATGAGCAGTTCTTC
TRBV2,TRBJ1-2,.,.,CASSTGDYGYTF,TGTGCCAGCAGCACGGGGGACTATGGCTACACCTTC
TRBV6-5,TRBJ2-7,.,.,CASSRIASGGEQYF,TGTGCCAGCAGTCGCATCGCCAGCGGCGGCGAGCAGTACTTC
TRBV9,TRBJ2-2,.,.,CASSVGDKRSTGELFF,TGTGCCAGCAGCGTAGGCGACAAGCGTAGCACCGGGGAGCTGTTTTTT
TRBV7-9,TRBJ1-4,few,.,CASSSDGPLGKLFF,TGTGCCAGCAGCTCGGACGGCCCCTTGGGGAAACTGTTTTTT
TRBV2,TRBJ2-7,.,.,CASNQLLRSYEQYF,TGTGCTTCAAATCAACTGCTCCGCTCCTACGAGCAGTACTTC